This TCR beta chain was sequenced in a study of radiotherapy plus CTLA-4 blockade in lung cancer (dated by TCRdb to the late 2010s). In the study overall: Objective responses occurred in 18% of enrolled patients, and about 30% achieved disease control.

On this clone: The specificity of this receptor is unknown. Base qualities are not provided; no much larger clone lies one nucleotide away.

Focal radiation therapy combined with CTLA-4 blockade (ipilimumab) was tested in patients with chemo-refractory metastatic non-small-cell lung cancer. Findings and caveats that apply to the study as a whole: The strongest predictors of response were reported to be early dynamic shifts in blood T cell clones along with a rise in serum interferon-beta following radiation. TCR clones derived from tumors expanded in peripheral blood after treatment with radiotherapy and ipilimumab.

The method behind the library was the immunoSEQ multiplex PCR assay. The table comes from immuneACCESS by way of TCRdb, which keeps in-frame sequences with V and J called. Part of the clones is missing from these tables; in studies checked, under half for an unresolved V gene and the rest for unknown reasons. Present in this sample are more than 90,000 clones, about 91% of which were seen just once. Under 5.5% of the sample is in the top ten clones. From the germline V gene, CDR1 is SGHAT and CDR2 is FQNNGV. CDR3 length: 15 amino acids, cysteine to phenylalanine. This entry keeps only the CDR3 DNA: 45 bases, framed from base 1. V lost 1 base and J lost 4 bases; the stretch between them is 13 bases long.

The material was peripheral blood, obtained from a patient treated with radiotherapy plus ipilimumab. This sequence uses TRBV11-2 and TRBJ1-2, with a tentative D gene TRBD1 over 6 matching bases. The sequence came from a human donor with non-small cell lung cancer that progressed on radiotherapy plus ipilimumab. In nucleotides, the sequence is TGTGCCAGCAGCTTAGTACAGGGAGATAGCTATGGCTACACCTTC. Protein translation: CASSLVQGDSYGYTF.